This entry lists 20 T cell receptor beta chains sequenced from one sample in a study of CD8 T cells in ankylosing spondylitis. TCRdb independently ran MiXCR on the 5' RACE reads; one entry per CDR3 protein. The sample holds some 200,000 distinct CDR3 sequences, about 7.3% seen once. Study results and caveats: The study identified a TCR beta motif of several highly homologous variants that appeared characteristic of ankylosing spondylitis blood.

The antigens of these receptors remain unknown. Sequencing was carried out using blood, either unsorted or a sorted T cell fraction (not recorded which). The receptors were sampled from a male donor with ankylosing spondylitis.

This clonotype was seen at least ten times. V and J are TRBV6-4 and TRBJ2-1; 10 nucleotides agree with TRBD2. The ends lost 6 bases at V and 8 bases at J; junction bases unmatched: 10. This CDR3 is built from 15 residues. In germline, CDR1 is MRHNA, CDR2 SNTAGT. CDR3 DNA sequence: TGTGCCAGCAGCGATCTAGCGGGGGAGTCGGATGAGCAGTTCTTC. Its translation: CASSDLAGESDEQFF.

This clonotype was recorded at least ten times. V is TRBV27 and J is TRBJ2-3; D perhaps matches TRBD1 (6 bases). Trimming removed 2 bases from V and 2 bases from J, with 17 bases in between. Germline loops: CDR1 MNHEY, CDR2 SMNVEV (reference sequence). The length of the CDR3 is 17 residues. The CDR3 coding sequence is TGTGCCAGCAGTTTACGGCAACGACAGGTCCTCACAGATACGCAGTATTTT. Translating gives CASSLRQRQVLTDTQYF.

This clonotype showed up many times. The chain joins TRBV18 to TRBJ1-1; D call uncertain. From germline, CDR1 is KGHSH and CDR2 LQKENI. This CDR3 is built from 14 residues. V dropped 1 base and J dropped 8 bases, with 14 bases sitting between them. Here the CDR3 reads CASSPRRSRPEAFF. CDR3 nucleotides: TGTGCCAGCTCACCACGCCGGTCGCGACCAGAAGCTTTCTTT. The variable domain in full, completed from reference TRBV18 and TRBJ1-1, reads NAGVMQNPRHLVRRRGQEARLRCSPMKGHSHVYWYRQLPEEGLKFMVYLQKENIIDESGMPKERFSAEFPKEGPSILRIQQVVRGDSAAYFCASSPRRSRPEAFFGQGTRLTVV.

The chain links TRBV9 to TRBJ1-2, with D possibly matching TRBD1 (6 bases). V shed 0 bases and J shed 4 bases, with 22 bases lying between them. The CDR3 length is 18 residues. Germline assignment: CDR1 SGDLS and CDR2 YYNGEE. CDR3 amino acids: CASSVARDTLGGRYGYTF. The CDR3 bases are TGTGCCAGCAGCGTAGCTAGGGACACCCTCGGGGGCCGCTATGGCTACACCTTC.

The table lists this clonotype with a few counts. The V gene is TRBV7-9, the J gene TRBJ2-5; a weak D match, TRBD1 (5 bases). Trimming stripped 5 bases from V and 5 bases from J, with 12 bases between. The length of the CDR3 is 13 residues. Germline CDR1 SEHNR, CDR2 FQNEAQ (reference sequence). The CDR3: CASSPQGRETQYF. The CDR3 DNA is TGTGCCAGCAGCCCCCAGGGTAGGGAGACCCAGTACTTC. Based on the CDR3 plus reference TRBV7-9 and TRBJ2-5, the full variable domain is DTGVSQNPRHKITKRGQNVTFRCDPISEHNRLYWYRQTLGQGPEFLTYFQNEAQLEKSRLLSDRFSAERPKGSFSTLEIQRTEQGDSAMYLCASSPQGRETQYFGPGTRLLVL.

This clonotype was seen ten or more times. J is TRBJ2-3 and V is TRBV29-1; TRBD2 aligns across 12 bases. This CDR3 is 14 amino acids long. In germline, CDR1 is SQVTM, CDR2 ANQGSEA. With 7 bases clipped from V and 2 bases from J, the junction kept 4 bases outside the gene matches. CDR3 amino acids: CSALAGGYTDTQYF. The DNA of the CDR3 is TGCAGCGCTCTAGCGGGAGGGTACACAGATACGCAGTATTTT.

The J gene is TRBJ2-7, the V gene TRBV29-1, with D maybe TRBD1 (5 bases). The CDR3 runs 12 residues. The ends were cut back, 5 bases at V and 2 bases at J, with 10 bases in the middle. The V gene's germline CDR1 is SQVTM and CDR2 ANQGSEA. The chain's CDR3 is CSVQGGPYEQYF. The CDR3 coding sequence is TGCAGCGTTCAGGGTGGGCCCTACGAGCAGTACTTC.

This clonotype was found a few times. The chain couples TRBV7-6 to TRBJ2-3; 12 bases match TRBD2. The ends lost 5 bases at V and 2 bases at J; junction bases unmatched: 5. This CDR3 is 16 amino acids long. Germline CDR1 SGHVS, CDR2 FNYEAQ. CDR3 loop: CASSIRLAGATDTQYF. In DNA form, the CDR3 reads TGTGCCAGCAGCATCCGACTAGCGGGGGCCACAGATACGCAGTATTTT.

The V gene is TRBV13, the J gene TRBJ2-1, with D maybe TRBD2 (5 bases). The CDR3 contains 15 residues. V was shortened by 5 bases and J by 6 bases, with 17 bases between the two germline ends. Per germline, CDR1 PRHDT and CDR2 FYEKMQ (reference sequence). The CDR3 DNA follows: TGTGCCAGCAGCCCTCAGGTAGGCGGACTCAATGAGCAGTTCTTC. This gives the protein CASSPQVGGLNEQFF.

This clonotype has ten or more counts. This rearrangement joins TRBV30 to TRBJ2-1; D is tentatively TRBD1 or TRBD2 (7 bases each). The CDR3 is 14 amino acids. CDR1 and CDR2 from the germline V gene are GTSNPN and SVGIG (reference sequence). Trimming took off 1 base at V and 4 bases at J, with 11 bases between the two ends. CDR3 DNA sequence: TGTGCCTGGAGTGCAGGGGGGGGATACAATGAGCAGTTCTTC. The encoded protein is CAWSAGGGYNEQFF.

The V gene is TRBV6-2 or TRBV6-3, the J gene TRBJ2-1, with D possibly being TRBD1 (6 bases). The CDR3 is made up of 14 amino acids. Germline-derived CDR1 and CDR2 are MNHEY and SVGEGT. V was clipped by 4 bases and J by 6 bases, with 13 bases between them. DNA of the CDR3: TGTGCCAGCAGTTCGCGGCAGGGGATCAATGAGCAGTTCTTC. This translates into CASSSRQGINEQFF.

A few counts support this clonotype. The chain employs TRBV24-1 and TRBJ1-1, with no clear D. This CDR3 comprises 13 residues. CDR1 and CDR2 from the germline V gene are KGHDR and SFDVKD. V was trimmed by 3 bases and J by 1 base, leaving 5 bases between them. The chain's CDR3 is CATSDHRNTEAFF. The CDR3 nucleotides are TGTGCCACCAGTGATCATAGGAACACTGAAGCTTTCTTT.

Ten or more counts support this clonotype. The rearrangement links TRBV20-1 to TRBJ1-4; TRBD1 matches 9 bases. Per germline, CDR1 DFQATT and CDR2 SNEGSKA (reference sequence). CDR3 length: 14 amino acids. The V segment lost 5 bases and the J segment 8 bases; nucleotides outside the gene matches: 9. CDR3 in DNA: TGCAGTGCTCGCACCGGGACAGGGAACGAAAAACTGTTTTTT. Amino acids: CSARTGTGNEKLFF.

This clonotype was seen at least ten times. CDR3 region: CASSLRPRGQETQYF. DNA of the CDR3: TGTGCCAGCAGCTTGAGACCGAGAGGCCAAGAGACCCAGTACTTC. The chain couples TRBV5-5 to TRBJ2-5; no firm D call. CDR1 and CDR2 (germline): SGHKS, YYEKEE (reference sequence). The V gene lost 1 base and the J gene lost 1 base, with 11 bases spanning the gap. This CDR3 region has 15 residues.

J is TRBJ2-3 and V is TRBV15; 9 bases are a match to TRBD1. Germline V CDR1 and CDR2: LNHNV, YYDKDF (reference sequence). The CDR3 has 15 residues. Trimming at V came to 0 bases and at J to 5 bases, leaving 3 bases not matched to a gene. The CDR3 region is CATSREQGAGDTQYF. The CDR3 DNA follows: TGTGCCACCAGCAGAGAACAGGGGGCGGGAGATACGCAGTATTTT. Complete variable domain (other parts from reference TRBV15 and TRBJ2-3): DAMVIQNPRYQVTQFGKPVTLSCSQTLNHNVMYWYQQKSSQAPKLLFHYYDKDFNNEADTPDNFQSRRPNTSFCFLDIRSPGLGDTAMYLCATSREQGAGDTQYFGPGTRLTVL.

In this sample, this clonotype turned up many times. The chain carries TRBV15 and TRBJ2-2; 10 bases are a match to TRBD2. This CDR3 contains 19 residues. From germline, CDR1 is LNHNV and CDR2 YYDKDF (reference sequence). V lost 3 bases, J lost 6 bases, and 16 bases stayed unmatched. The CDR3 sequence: CATSSWGLAGVDVAGELFF. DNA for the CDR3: TGTGCCACCAGCAGTTGGGGGCTAGCGGGAGTTGATGTAGCCGGGGAGCTGTTTTTT.

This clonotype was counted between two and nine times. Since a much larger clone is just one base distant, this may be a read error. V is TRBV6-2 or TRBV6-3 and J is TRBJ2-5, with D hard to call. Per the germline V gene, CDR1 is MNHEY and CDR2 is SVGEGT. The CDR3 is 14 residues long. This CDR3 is CASSDQNTGEAQYF. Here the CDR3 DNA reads TGTGCCAGCAGTGATCAGAATACTGGAGAGGCCCAGTACTTC.

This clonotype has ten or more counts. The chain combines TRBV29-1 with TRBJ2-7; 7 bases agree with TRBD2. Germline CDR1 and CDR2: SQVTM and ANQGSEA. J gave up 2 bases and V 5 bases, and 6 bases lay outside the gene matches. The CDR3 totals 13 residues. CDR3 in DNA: TGCAGCGTTCGGGGGAGGGAAACCTACGAGCAGTACTTC. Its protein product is CSVRGRETYEQYF.

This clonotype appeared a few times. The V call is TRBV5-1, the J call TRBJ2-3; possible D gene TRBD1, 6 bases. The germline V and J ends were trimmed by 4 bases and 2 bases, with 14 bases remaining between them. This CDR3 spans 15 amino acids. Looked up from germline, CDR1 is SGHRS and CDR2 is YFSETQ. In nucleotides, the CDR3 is TGCGCCAGCAGCCAGGGGCAGTCCAACACAGATACGCAGTATTTT. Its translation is CASSQGQSNTDTQYF.

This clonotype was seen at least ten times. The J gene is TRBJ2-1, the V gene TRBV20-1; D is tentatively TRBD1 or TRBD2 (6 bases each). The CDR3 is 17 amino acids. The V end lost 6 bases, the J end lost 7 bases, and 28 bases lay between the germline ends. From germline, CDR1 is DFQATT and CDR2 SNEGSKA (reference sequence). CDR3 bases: TGCAGTGCCACAGAGAAGGGGGGTTCACGTGGTTGGAATGAGCAGTTCTTC. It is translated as CSATEKGGSRGWNEQFF.